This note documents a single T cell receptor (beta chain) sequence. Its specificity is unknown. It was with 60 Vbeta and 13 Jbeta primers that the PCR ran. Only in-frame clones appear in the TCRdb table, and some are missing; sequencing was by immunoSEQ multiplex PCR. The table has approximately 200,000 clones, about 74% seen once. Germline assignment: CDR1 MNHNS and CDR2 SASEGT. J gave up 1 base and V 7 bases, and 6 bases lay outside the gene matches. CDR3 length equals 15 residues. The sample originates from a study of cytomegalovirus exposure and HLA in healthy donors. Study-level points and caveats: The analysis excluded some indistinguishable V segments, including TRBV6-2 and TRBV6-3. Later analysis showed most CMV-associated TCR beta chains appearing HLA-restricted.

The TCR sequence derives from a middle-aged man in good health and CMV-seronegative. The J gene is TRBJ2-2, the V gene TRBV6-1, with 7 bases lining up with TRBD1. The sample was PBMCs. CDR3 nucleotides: TGTGCCAGCACTAATACAGGGGTGAACACCGGGGAGCTGTTTTTT. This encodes CASTNTGVNTGELFF.